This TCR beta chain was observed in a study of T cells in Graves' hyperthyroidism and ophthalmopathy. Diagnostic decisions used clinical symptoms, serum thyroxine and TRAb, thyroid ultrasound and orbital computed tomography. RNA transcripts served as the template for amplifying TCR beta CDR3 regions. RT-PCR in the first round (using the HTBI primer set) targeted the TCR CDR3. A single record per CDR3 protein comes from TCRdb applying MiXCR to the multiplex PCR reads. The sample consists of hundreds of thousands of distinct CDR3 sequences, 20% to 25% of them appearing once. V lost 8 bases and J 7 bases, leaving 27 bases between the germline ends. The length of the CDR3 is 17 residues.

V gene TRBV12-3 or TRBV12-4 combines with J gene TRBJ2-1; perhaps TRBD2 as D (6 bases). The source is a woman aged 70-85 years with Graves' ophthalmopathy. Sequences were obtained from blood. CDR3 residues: CASGDYTGTRRGNEQFF. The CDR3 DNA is TGTGCCAGCGGGGATTACACCGGGACTCGTCGCGGGAATGAGCAGTTCTTC.